The 27 T cell receptor beta chains reported below all come from one sample, sequenced in a study of T cell repertoires in cytomegalovirus infection. The antigens these receptors bind are not known. TCRdb itself ran the reads through MiXCR, one entry per CDR3 protein. The sample lists about 900,000 distinct CDR3 sequences, less than 40% seen once, with about 14% in the top ten. The material sequenced was cultured CD8+ T cells from PBMCs, taken from culture after CMV antigen stimulation. All receptors derive from a human donor in good health (CMV status not recorded). Some clones in this sample may be carry-over from other donors' samples.

This clonotype came up many times. The rearrangement links TRBV27 to TRBJ1-2, with TRBD1 matching 11 bases. The junction had 10 bases not matched to a gene; V was cut back by 5 bases and J by 8 bases. The germline V gene encodes CDR1 MNHEY and CDR2 SMNVEV (reference sequence). The CDR3 sequence is 15 residues long. The CDR3 here is CASSAGTGGRFGYTF. The CDR3 nucleotides read TGTGCCAGCAGTGCCGGGACAGGGGGAAGGTTCGGCTACACCTTC.

This sequence joins TRBV7-9 and TRBJ2-2, with D possibly being TRBD2 (6 bases). Germline V CDR1 and CDR2: SEHNR, FQNEAQ (reference sequence). The ends were cut back, 5 bases at V and 8 bases at J, with 18 bases in the middle. The CDR3 sequence is 15 residues long. The DNA for the CDR3 is TGTGCCAGCAGCCCCGGGACTCCCCTGGAAGGGGAGCTGTTTTTT. Translated: CASSPGTPLEGELFF. Full variable domain (outside the CDR3, taken from reference TRBV7-9 and TRBJ2-2): DTGVSQNPRHKITKRGQNVTFRCDPISEHNRLYWYRQTLGQGPEFLTYFQNEAQLEKSRLLSDRFSAERPKGSFSTLEIQRTEQGDSAMYLCASSPGTPLEGELFFGEGSRLTVL.

This clonotype was counted between two and nine times. The chain has TRBV12-3 or TRBV12-4 and TRBJ2-2; D gene ambiguous. The CDR3 covers 12 residues. V lost 10 bases and J lost 4, with 10 bases in between. CDR3 in amino acids: CATWGLTGELFF. Written as DNA, the CDR3 is TGTGCCACATGGGGTCTCACCGGGGAGCTGTTTTTT.

This clonotype has more than one count but fewer than ten. The chain employs TRBV10-3 and TRBJ2-2; the D gene is possibly TRBD1 (6 bases). The CDR3 loop spans 13 amino acids. V was trimmed by 7 bases and J by 3 bases, leaving 9 bases between them. CDR1 and CDR2 (germline): ENHRY, SYGVKD. The CDR3 DNA follows: TGTGCCATCAACAAGGGGGACACCGGGGAGCTGTTTTTT. Encoded protein: CAINKGDTGELFF.

This clonotype came up a few times. A read error may produce the germline difference seen at one junction end. V and J are TRBV7-6 and TRBJ1-2; TRBD1 might be the D (5 bases). CDR1 is SGHVS and CDR2 is FNYEAQ in the germline V gene. The CDR3 length is 13 residues. The CDR3 spells CASSLEGHYGYTF. The CDR3 bases are TGTGCTAGCAGCTTAGAGGGACACTATGGCTACACCTTC.

The sample holds a few counts of this clonotype. In DNA form, the CDR3 reads TGTGCCAGCATCGGCTATGGAAGCACTGAAGCTTTCTTT. It encodes CASIGYGSTEAFF. The chain is built from TRBV25-1 and TRBJ1-1; D remains ambiguous. With 7 bases removed from V and 4 bases from J, the gap between germline ends came to 13 bases. CDR3 length equals 13 residues. The germline gives CDR1 MGHDK, CDR2 SYGVNS. The variable domain in full, completed from reference TRBV25-1 and TRBJ1-1, reads EADIYQTPRYLVIGTGKKITLECSQTMGHDKMYWYQQDPGMELHLIHYSYGVNSTEKGDLSSESTVSRIRTEHFPLTLESARPSHTSQYLCASIGYGSTEAFFGQGTRLTVV.

The chain couples TRBV28 to TRBJ2-1; D might be TRBD1 (5 bases). Deletions cut 8 bases from V and 5 bases from J, with 16 bases between. The CDR3 covers 14 residues. Per the germline V gene, CDR1 is MDHEN and CDR2 is SYDVKM. The CDR3 region is CASGPRGRDNEQFF. DNA for the CDR3: TGTGCCAGCGGCCCTAGGGGCAGGGACAATGAGCAGTTCTTC.

V is TRBV5-1 and J is TRBJ1-1, with 7 bases lining up with TRBD1. CDR3 length: 15 residues. Germline CDR1 SGHRS, CDR2 YFSETQ. V lost 1 base, J lost 4 bases, and 7 bases stayed unmatched. CDR3 coding DNA: TGCGCCAGCAGCTTGAGAACAGGGGATCGCACTGAAGCTTTCTTT. Translating gives CASSLRTGDRTEAFF.

This clonotype was found a few times. The genes are TRBV6-5 and TRBJ1-6; 8 bases fit TRBD1. The CDR3 is 16 residues long. V lost 5 bases and J lost 7; bases outside the gene matches: 10. CDR1 is MNHEY, CDR2 SVGAGI, per germline. The CDR3 sequence: CASSPGDRGINSPLHF. The CDR3 region has the DNA TGTGCCAGCAGTCCGGGCGACAGGGGTATAAATTCACCCCTCCACTTT.

CDR3 in amino acids: CASSCKVQGGEQYV. CDR3 nucleotides: TGTGCCAGCAGTTGCAAGGTACAGGGCGGCGAGCAGTACGTC. V and J are TRBV6-6 and TRBJ2-7; tentative D call: TRBD1 (6 bases). Trimming shortened V by 4 bases and J by 6 bases, and 16 bases separated the two germline ends. The germline V gene encodes CDR1 MNHNY and CDR2 SVGAGI (reference sequence). The CDR3 loop spans 14 amino acids.

The sample holds many counts of this clonotype. The V call is TRBV7-8, the J call TRBJ2-5, with 7 bases matching TRBD2. V was pared by 2 bases and J by 0 bases, with 3 bases of the junction left unmatched. This CDR3 has 15 amino acids. Germline values: CDR1 SGHVS, CDR2 FQNEAQ. Here the CDR3 DNA reads TGTGCCAGCAGCTTACTAGCGGACGACCAAGAGACCCAGTACTTC. This sequence encodes CASSLLADDQETQYF.

The rearrangement joins TRBV6-2 or TRBV6-3 to TRBJ1-5; D unclear. Germline V CDR1 and CDR2: MNHEY, SVGEGT. V gave up 2 bases and J gave up 7 bases, with 15 bases separating them. The CDR3 loop spans 15 amino acids. The DNA for the CDR3 is TGTGCCAGCAGTTACCGGCAGGATGTACGACAGCCCCAGCATTTT. Its translation is CASSYRQDVRQPQHF.

The J gene is TRBJ1-2, the V gene TRBV5-1, with a tentative D call TRBD1 (5 bases). Trimming stripped 0 bases from V and 8 bases from J, with 20 bases between. Germline CDR1 reads SGHRS; CDR2 reads YFSETQ. CDR3 size: 16 residues. The CDR3 DNA reads TGCGCCAGCAGCTTGGTTATTATGGACCCCCGGGGCGGCTACACCTTC. It translates to CASSLVIMDPRGGYTF.

CDR3 nucleotides: TGTGCCAGCAGAACAACAGGGGGCAACACTGAAGCTTTCTTT. This gives the protein CASRTTGGNTEAFF. This rearrangement joins TRBV3-1 to TRBJ1-1, with TRBD1 matching 9 bases. Unmatched junction bases numbered 4, after V lost 6 bases and J lost 2 bases. The CDR3 totals 14 residues. The germline V gene has CDR1 LGHDT and CDR2 YNNKEL (reference sequence).

The chain joins TRBV7-9 to TRBJ1-1; 11 nucleotides align to TRBD1. V was pared by 5 bases and J by 10 bases, with 3 bases of the junction left unmatched. Per the germline V gene, CDR1 is SEHNR and CDR2 is FQNEAQ (reference sequence). The CDR3 length is 12 residues. Here the CDR3 DNA reads TGTGCCAGCAGCCAGGACAGGGGGCGAGCTTTCTTT. Translation gives CASSQDRGRAFF.

Only a few counts were recorded for this clonotype. The V call is TRBV27, the J call TRBJ2-3; D may be TRBD2 (5 bases). V shed 6 bases and J shed 3 bases, with 19 bases lying between them. The CDR3 length is 16 residues. The germline gives CDR1 MNHEY, CDR2 SMNVEV (reference sequence). The CDR3 here is CASSPLEEALTDTQYF. The CDR3 bases are TGTGCCAGCAGCCCGTTGGAGGAGGCCCTTACAGATACGCAGTATTTT.

This clonotype was observed many times. CDR3 loop: CASSYTSGGALNTQYF. The CDR3 region has the DNA TGTGCCAGCAGCTATACTAGCGGGGGGGCCTTGAATACGCAGTATTTT. The chain joins TRBV7-8 to TRBJ2-3, with 13 bases fitting TRBD2. Germline loops: CDR1 SGHVS, CDR2 FQNEAQ. CDR3 size: 16 residues. The junction had 8 bases not matched to a gene; V was cut back by 4 bases and J by 7 bases.

In nucleotides, the CDR3 is TGTGCCAGCAGTTTGGATAGCGGCCTGGATGAGCAGTTCTTC. Encoded protein: CASSLDSGLDEQFF. V is TRBV12-3 or TRBV12-4 and J is TRBJ2-1; D possibly corresponds to TRBD2 (6 bases). Trimming took 3 bases from V and 8 from J, leaving 14 bases between them. The CDR3 sequence is 14 residues long.

This clonotype was counted a few times. The chain uses TRBV9 and TRBJ1-2; a weak D match, TRBD1 (5 bases). This CDR3 spans 16 amino acids. Germline lookup yields CDR1 SGDLS and CDR2 YYNGEE. Trimming cost V 0 bases and J 4 bases, with 16 bases left between them. CDR3: CASSVGSGLGGYGYTF. The CDR3 nucleotides read TGTGCCAGCAGCGTAGGCTCAGGGCTGGGGGGCTATGGCTACACCTTC.

The chain employs TRBV7-4 and TRBJ2-5, with 8 bases aligning to TRBD1. J was trimmed by 1 base and V by 0 bases; bases with no gene match: 7. The length of the CDR3 is 17 residues. CDR1 is SGHVT, CDR2 SQSDAQ, per germline. CDR3 coding DNA: TGTGCCAGCAGCTTAGCGCGCCAGGGGGCGCGCCAAGAGACCCAGTACTTC. This translates into CASSLARQGARQETQYF.

The gene calls are TRBV4-1 and TRBJ2-5; maybe TRBD2 (5 bases). With 0 bases removed from V and 1 base from J, the gap between germline ends came to 15 bases. The CDR3 contains 17 residues. CDR1 is MGHRA and CDR2 is YSYEKL in the germline V gene. The CDR3 bases are TGCGCCAGCAGCCAAGAGAGACCGGGGTTCGCCCAAGAGACCCAGTACTTC. It codes for CASSQERPGFAQETQYF.

J is TRBJ1-5 and V is TRBV6-1, with D uncertain. The V end was cut by 1 base, the J end by 3 bases, with 10 bases between. Germline V CDR1 and CDR2: MNHNS, SASEGT. The CDR3 is 15 amino acids. CDR3 sequence (DNA): TGTGCCAGCAGTGAAGTAGGCTACGACAATCAGCCCCAGCATTTT. This encodes CASSEVGYDNQPQHF.

This clonotype was detected only a few times. This rearrangement joins TRBV4-1 to TRBJ2-1, with a tentative D call TRBD1 (5 bases). V lost 4 bases to trimming and J lost 9 bases, with 10 bases between them. CDR3 length equals 12 residues. Germline CDR1 MGHRA, CDR2 YSYEKL. The CDR3 DNA sequence: TGCGCCAGCAGCCCGACAGTCGGTGAGCAGTTCTTC. Translating it yields CASSPTVGEQFF.

The V call is TRBV7-9, the J call TRBJ2-7; D not certain. The germline gives CDR1 SEHNR, CDR2 FQNEAQ (reference sequence). The CDR3 covers 15 residues. V shed 2 bases and J shed 3 bases, with 14 bases lying between them. CDR3 protein: CASSLNRGELYEQYF. The CDR3 nucleotides read TGTGCCAGCAGCTTAAACAGAGGCGAACTCTACGAGCAGTACTTC.

In this sample, this clonotype turned up a few times. V gene TRBV4-1 combines with J gene TRBJ1-4; 7 nucleotides agree with TRBD1. J was trimmed by 6 bases and V by 5 bases; bases with no gene match: 9. The CDR3 sequence is 15 residues long. Germline lookup yields CDR1 MGHRA and CDR2 YSYEKL. The CDR3 region has the DNA TGCGCCAGCAGCATAGGACAGGATGGGGATGAAAAACTGTTTTTT. This translates into CASSIGQDGDEKLFF.

The J gene is TRBJ1-5, the V gene TRBV27; D is ambiguous. Germline CDR1 reads MNHEY; CDR2 reads SMNVEV (reference sequence). The CDR3 length is 15 residues. Trimming removed 6 bases from V and 0 bases from J, with 12 bases in between. The CDR3: CASSTPSGSNQPQHF. The CDR3, as DNA: TGTGCCAGCAGCACCCCTTCGGGTAGCAATCAGCCCCAGCATTTT.

The chain employs TRBV10-3 and TRBJ1-1, with D unresolved. With 6 bases removed from V and 4 bases from J, the gap between germline ends came to 9 bases. Germline CDR1 ENHRY, CDR2 SYGVKD. This CDR3 has 12 residues. CDR3 region: CAISWMGTEAFF. CDR3 bases: TGTGCCATCAGCTGGATGGGCACTGAAGCTTTCTTT.